This entry describes one TCR beta chain. This clonotype was seen once. Its antigen is not yet known. Base qualities are not recorded, but no much larger clone differs from it by a single base. One read gives only weak evidence. The sample originates from a study of CD8 T cells in Susac syndrome (dated by TCRdb to about 2019). With regard to the full study: Among the sequenced Susac syndrome patients, 5 or 6 had clinically active disease and roughly eight were in clinical remission. The study used repertoire sequencing to test whether antigen drove CD8+ T cell activation and differentiation in Susac syndrome. At blood withdrawal, Susac syndrome patients were either therapy-naive, taking corticosteroids (in some cases with IVIg as well), or taking IVIg alone.

The paper's findings and limits, for the study overall: The number of individuals in the TCR sequencing and HLA analysis was recognized as being relatively small. No clonal expansion was detected in the CD4+ T cell repertoire of Susac syndrome patients.

RNA was extracted with the RNeasy kit and roughly 0.45 to 1 ug was reverse transcribed using random hexamers. The immunoSEQ multiplex PCR assay, which covers 54 Vbeta and 13 Jbeta segments, was used to amplify TCR beta CDR3 regions. PCR amplification bias was corrected using a synthetic template baseline for primer optimization and computational correction. The study's own analysis went as follows. Reads were annotated to V, D and J genes per IMGT and analyzed with immunoSEQ Analyzer, keeping only productive sequences. Clonality was calculated as one minus the Shannon entropy normalized by log2 of the number of productive unique sequences. Public and private clones were assessed among the 100 most prevalent clones of each patient and control. A clone was defined as Susac-specific if it was absent from the healthy and MS cohorts, from 950 to 1,300 published viral clones and from other ImmuneACCESS disease sequences. In TCRdb, the public reads were trimmed at Q25 with fastp and aligned with MiXCR, with productive beta chains retained. For every CDR3 protein sequence, its rows merge into one entry that carries the most common genes and DNA. None of the V and J calls come from the authors' own analysis; TCRdb made them. Present in this sample are about 140,000 distinct CDR3 sequences, roughly 94% of which were seen just once. Of the sample, about 0.15% is held by the ten largest clones.

CDR1 and CDR2, looked up from the germline V gene (reference sequence), are LGHDT and YNNKEL. The CDR3, from cysteine to phenylalanine, totals 15 residues. The CDR3 DNA has 45 bases and is translated from base 1. Relative to germline, V is missing 4 bases and J is missing 3 bases, with 9 bases of the junction outside any gene match. Peripheral blood CD8+ and CD4+ T cells from healthy donors, Susac syndrome patients and multiple sclerosis patients were profiled using high-throughput TCR beta sequencing. The Susac syndrome patients fulfilled recently defined diagnostic criteria for definite or probable disease. Bulk CD8+ and CD4+ T cells were purified by magnetic negative isolation, while CD8+ TEMRA cells were enriched using FACS. Blood was drawn into EDTA tubes, processed within 24 hours, and PBMCs were isolated by density gradient centrifugation. PBMCs destined for TCR sequencing were cryopreserved in liquid nitrogen and later thawed in a 37 °C water bath. A purity of at least 90% was achieved for sorted or isolated CD4+, CD8+ and CD8+ TEMRA cells.

The V and J segments used are TRBV3-1 and TRBJ2-7; 7 nucleotides in the junction match TRBD1. The sequencing input was CD4+ T cells from PBMCs. The source of this sequence is a human donor with Susac syndrome. The DNA reads TGTGCCAGCAGCCCCTCACAGGGGCTAAACTACGAGCAGTACTTC. This is translated as CASSPSQGLNYEQYF.